This T cell receptor (beta chain) emerged from a study of blood T cell repertoires in COVID-19 (dated by TCRdb to between 2020 and 2021). In terms of the full investigation: Samples from collaborators originated in the United States, Italy and Spain and spanned both the acute and convalescent phases of COVID-19. Where HLA class I and class II types were available, the types were taken from metadata supplied by the sample provider, not from assay-based typing. Nearly every sample came with metadata listing a de-identified subject ID, COVID-19 status, age in years and sex. The prospective study material was composed of cDNA or gDNA derived from T cells, B-cell-depleted T cells, or PBMCs. The dataset comprised deeply sampled blood TCRbeta repertoires from subjects exposed to, actively infected with, or recovered from COVID-19. The samples were drawn from the first 160 participants of the ongoing ImmuneRACE study and from 950 to 1,500 subjects provided by 6 global collaborators. A freely available public database, intended as a resource for researchers studying the immune response to SARS-CoV-2, is where the repertoires were released. General findings and caveats noted by the study authors: The quantity of clinical and demographic metadata differed by source and by participant and was supplied without curation.

About this clone: Its specific antigen is unknown. Base qualities are not at hand, and no much larger clone is one base apart.

The immunoSEQ Assay, a bias-controlled multiplex PCR, was used to amplify TCRbeta CDR3 regions from genomic DNA. Per the authors' processing: Within the assay, amplification of reference gene primers was used to estimate how many nucleated cells each sample contained. To quantify the absolute abundance of each unique TCRbeta CDR3 rearrangement, sequence reads were collapsed and filtered. Productive Simpson clonality was computed per sample as the square root of Simpson's diversity index over productive rearrangements. TCRdb took over this immuneACCESS table, retaining in-frame rearrangements with V and J assigned. Such tables are incomplete; in checked studies, under half of the missing clones stem from an unresolved V gene, and the remainder is unexplained. The DNA gave D and trimming, while V, J and clone size come from that table. Counted in this sample were 200,000 to 300,000 clones; 80% to 90% of them appeared once. Approximately 2% of the sample goes to the ten largest clones.

The CDR3 has 15 amino acids, counting the end cysteine and phenylalanine. The read is trimmed to its CDR3 DNA, 45 bases read in frame from base 1. The germline V gene (reference sequence) supplies CDR1 WNHNN and CDR2 SYGVQD. V is cut back by 3 bases and J by 5 bases, with 6 bases in the junction unmatched. Whole blood was collected in K2EDTA tubes by collaborating institutions according to the institutions' own protocols. For TCRbeta analysis, collaborator samples were shipped as frozen whole blood, as isolated PBMCs, or as DNA extracted from either sample type. Input material: peripheral blood. The rearranged segments are TRBV10-1 and TRBJ2-5, and 10 junctional nucleotides match TRBD1. This receptor was identified in a man aged 25 to 40 with active or convalescent COVID-19. The CDR3 amino acid sequence is: CASSDGTGEWETQYF. The DNA sequence is as follows: TGCGCCAGCAGTGATGGGACAGGGGAATGGGAGACCCAGTACTTC.